The 16 T cell receptor beta chains given below trace back to one sample, sequenced in a study of early T cells in non-severe SARS-CoV-2 infection. TCRdb reprocessed the 5' RACE reads with MiXCR, giving one entry per CDR3 protein. The sample yields about 90,000 distinct CDR3 sequences, about 15% seen once. Sequencing was carried out using whole blood. The receptors derive from an adult who was a healthcare worker with PCR-confirmed SARS-CoV-2 infection or an uninfected control (not recorded which).

This clonotype was seen only a few times. The V call is TRBV14, the J call TRBJ2-1; 12 bases line up with TRBD2. The CDR3 runs 17 residues. J was trimmed by 4 bases and V by 5 bases; bases with no gene match: 9. Germline CDR1 is SGHDN and CDR2 is FVKESK. CDR3 coding DNA: TGTGCCAGCAGCGCCCCGGGACTAGCGGGCCTATACAATGAGCAGTTCTTC. Translating gives CASSAPGLAGLYNEQFF.

The J gene is TRBJ1-1, the V gene TRBV11-3; D may be TRBD1 (6 bases). V gave up 1 base and J gave up 5 bases, with 8 bases separating them. This CDR3 is built from 13 residues. The germline V gene encodes CDR1 SGHNT and CDR2 YENEEA. CDR3 residues: CASSLADRTEAFF. The CDR3 DNA sequence: TGTGCCAGCAGCTTAGCGGACAGAACTGAAGCTTTCTTT.

There are a few counts of this clonotype. The J gene is TRBJ1-1, the V gene TRBV25-1; perhaps TRBD1 as D (6 bases). Germline V gene sequence: CDR1 MGHDK, CDR2 SYGVNS. Trimming took 6 bases from V and 7 from J, leaving 21 bases between them. This CDR3 is 15 amino acids long. CDR3 in DNA: TGTGCCAGCAGCTTTTCAGGGGTCACTGCCGGTGAAGCTTTCTTT. Its translation: CASSFSGVTAGEAFF. The variable domain in full, completed from reference TRBV25-1 and TRBJ1-1, reads EADIYQTPRYLVIGTGKKITLECSQTMGHDKMYWYQQDPGMELHLIHYSYGVNSTEKGDLSSESTVSRIRTEHFPLTLESARPSHTSQYLCASSFSGVTAGEAFFGQGTRLTVV.

The rearrangement joins TRBV6-5 to TRBJ2-2, with 7 nucleotides matching TRBD1. Germline CDR1 and CDR2: MNHEY and SVGAGI. Losses at the gene ends were 6 bases for V and 4 bases for J; bases not matched to a gene: 8. The CDR3 runs 15 residues. CDR3 region: CASRTGALSTGELFF. As DNA, the CDR3 is TGTGCCAGCAGAACAGGGGCCCTCTCCACCGGGGAGCTGTTTTTT.

This clonotype occurred many times. The chain is built from TRBV7-6 and TRBJ2-7, with TRBD1 identical over 9 bases. CDR3 size: 14 residues. J was trimmed by 3 bases and V by 5 bases; bases with no gene match: 5. Germline CDR1 is SGHVS and CDR2 is FNYEAQ. In DNA form, the CDR3 reads TGTGCCAGCAGCGCCGGACAGGGGAACTACGAGCAGTACTTC. It codes for CASSAGQGNYEQYF.

This clonotype was seen only a few times. The chain uses TRBV5-1 and TRBJ2-5; D gene unclear. CDR3 size: 15 residues. Germline assignment: CDR1 SGHRS and CDR2 YFSETQ. Trimming took off 3 bases at V and 5 bases at J, with 17 bases between the two ends. The CDR3 DNA follows: TGCGCCAGCAGCTCCTCCCAAGGTTTCGGGGAGACCCAGTACTTC. Amino acid sequence: CASSSSQGFGETQYF. Variable domain in full (rest from reference TRBV5-1 and TRBJ2-5): KAGVTQTPRYLIKTRGQQVTLSCSPISGHRSVSWYQQTPGQGLQFLFEYFSETQRNKGNFPGRFSGRQFSNSRSEMNVSTLELGDSALYLCASSSSQGFGETQYFGPGTRLLVL.

The chain employs TRBV2 and TRBJ1-5; 7 bases are a match to TRBD1. V lost 8 bases and J lost 2; bases outside the gene matches: 3. The CDR3 length is 13 residues. Germline V gives CDR1 SNHLY, CDR2 FYNNEI. The CDR3 loop reads CASVGQGNQPQHF. The CDR3, as DNA: TGTGCCAGCGTCGGACAGGGCAATCAGCCCCAGCATTTT.

This clonotype was seen only a few times. The chain has TRBV2 and TRBJ2-7; perhaps TRBD2 as D (5 bases). The germline CDR1 and CDR2 sequences are SNHLY and FYNNEI. Between the trimmed V and J ends, which lost 3 bases and 2 bases, there was a span of 8 bases. The CDR3 totals 13 residues. The CDR3 reads CASSEPGTYEQYF. CDR3 DNA: TGTGCCAGCAGTGAGCCGGGAACCTACGAGCAGTACTTC. Full variable domain (missing parts from reference TRBV2 and TRBJ2-7): EPEVTQTPSHQVTQMGQEVILRCVPISNHLYFYWYRQILGQKVEFLVSFYNNEISEKSEIFDDQFSVERPDGSNFTLKIRSTKLEDSAMYFCASSEPGTYEQYFGPGTRLTVT.

This clonotype was observed a handful of times. This chain joins TRBV7-9 and TRBJ1-2; 10 bases map to TRBD1. CDR1 SEHNR and CDR2 FQNEAQ come from the germline V gene (reference sequence). Trimming took 1 base from V and 6 from J; bases not matched to a gene: 2. This CDR3 contains 14 residues. The CDR3 region is CASSLGGTGDGYTF. For the CDR3, the DNA is TGTGCCAGCAGCTTAGGCGGGACAGGGGATGGCTACACCTTC. The full variable domain, rest sourced from reference TRBV7-9 and TRBJ1-2, is DTGVSQNPRHKITKRGQNVTFRCDPISEHNRLYWYRQTLGQGPEFLTYFQNEAQLEKSRLLSDRFSAERPKGSFSTLEIQRTEQGDSAMYLCASSLGGTGDGYTFGSGTRLTVV.

This clonotype was seen a few times. The chain combines TRBV4-1 with TRBJ2-1; 10 bases line up with TRBD2. The V and J ends lost 4 bases and 0 bases, in that order; junction bases with no gene match: 9. Germline values: CDR1 MGHRA, CDR2 YSYEKL. This CDR3 region has 18 residues. The CDR3: CASSRLGASGSSYNEQFF. The DNA for the CDR3 is TGCGCCAGCAGCCGCTTGGGGGCTAGCGGGAGCTCCTACAATGAGCAGTTCTTC.

This clonotype was counted only a few times. The rearrangement joins TRBV7-9 to TRBJ1-2; 7 nucleotides align to TRBD1. From germline, CDR1 is SEHNR and CDR2 FQNEAQ (reference sequence). Trimming at V came to 1 base and at J to 8 bases, leaving 13 bases not matched to a gene. The CDR3 is made up of 16 amino acids. CDR3 bases: TGTGCCAGCAGCTTAGGACAGGGCGAGGGAACCCTAGGCTACACCTTC. Protein: CASSLGQGEGTLGYTF.

Points on this clonotype: The junction differs from germline at one of its ends, possibly a read error. The chain carries TRBV27 and TRBJ1-1; no firm D call. The CDR3 is 14 amino acids. In germline, CDR1 is MNHEY, CDR2 SMNVEV (reference sequence). In DNA, the CDR3 is TGTGCCGGCAGTTCGTGGTTTTGGAACACTGAAGCTTTCTTT. Protein: CAGSSWFWNTEAFF.

The chain couples TRBV14 to TRBJ2-3; D uncertain. Germline CDR1 is SGHDN and CDR2 is FVKESK. The V end was cut by 0 bases, the J end by 0 bases, with 7 bases between. The CDR3 has 15 amino acids. The CDR3 region has the DNA TGTGCCAGCAGCCAAGACGTGACTAGCACAGATACGCAGTATTTT. Translating it yields CASSQDVTSTDTQYF.

The V gene is TRBV2, the J gene TRBJ2-1, with a tentative D call TRBD2 (7 bases). This CDR3 has 16 residues. V lost 7 bases and J 10 bases, leaving 26 bases between the germline ends. CDR1 and CDR2 (germline): SNHLY, FYNNEI. This CDR3 reads CASTPLGGAPNTEQFF. The CDR3 DNA reads as TGTGCCAGCACTCCCCTGGGGGGGGCTCCCAACACGGAGCAGTTCTTC.

In the case of this clonotype: Possible read error: a much larger clone is one base away. The CDR3 DNA reads TGTGCCAGCAGCTTAGATGGGACTAGCGGCCTGAACTCCTACAATGAGCAGTTCTTC. Translating gives CASSLDGTSGLNSYNEQFF. This chain joins TRBV11-2 and TRBJ2-1, with 11 bases that match TRBD2. The CDR3 runs to 19 residues. Germline-derived CDR1 and CDR2 are SGHAT and FQNNGV. After removal of 0 bases from V and 0 bases from J, the junction contained 7 bases not matched to a gene.

At least ten counts were recorded for this clonotype. The chain has TRBV3-1 and TRBJ1-5, with no clear D. The CDR3 sequence is 15 residues long. Trimming stripped 0 bases from V and 3 bases from J, with 9 bases between. Germline CDR1 reads LGHDT; CDR2 reads YNNKEL (reference sequence). The CDR3 DNA follows: TGTGCCAGCAGCCAAGACAGATCATACAATCAGCCCCAGCATTTT. It encodes CASSQDRSYNQPQHF.